A selection of T cell receptor beta chains follows, all from one sample in a study of T-cell memory formation after mild COVID-19. TCRdb re-called the 5' RACE reads with MiXCR, one entry per CDR3 protein. The sample contains roughly 350,000 distinct CDR3 sequences, around 13% of which appear only once. Sequenced: PBMCs or a T cell subset sorted from them (not recorded which). These receptors originate from a man in his late teens or twenties who had mild COVID-19 (a few samples of this study predate the infection). Cell type and time point are not known. CDR3s include the opening cysteine and the closing phenylalanine or tryptophan. A D gene is named only where the DNA matches it firmly. Rows give clone size only sometimes, using once, few, many, or a class for an expanded clone.

v_call	d_call	j_call	clone_size	cdr3_nt	cdr3_aa
TRBV20-1	.	TRBJ2-1	few	TGCAGTGCTAGAGTCCCTAGCTACAATGAGCAGTTCTTC	CSARVPSYNEQFF
TRBV5-6	.	TRBJ1-2	few	TGTGCCAGCACCCAGAGGGAGAGATATGGCTACACCTTC	CASTQRERYGYTF
TRBV7-3	TRBD2	TRBJ2-1	few	TGTGCCAGCAGCGCACCAGGACTAGCGGGGGCCAATGAGCAGTTCTTC	CASSAPGLAGANEQFF
TRBV2	TRBD1	TRBJ1-4	few	TGTGCCAGCAGCGCGACAGGGGGCCGCCCTAATGAAAAACTGTTTTTT	CASSATGGRPNEKLFF
TRBV12-3/TRBV12-4	.	TRBJ1-6	.	TGTGCCAGCAGTTTCCGTAGCCAGGGTCCTCCACCCCTCCACTTT	CASSFRSQGPPPLHF
TRBV7-6	TRBD1	TRBJ2-5	few	TGTGCCAGCAGCCACAAGGCCGTTTGGGACAGGGGTTGGCAAGGGACCCAGTACTTC	CASSHKAVWDRGWQGTQYF
TRBV5-1	.	TRBJ2-7	many	TGCGCCAGCAGCTTGTCTAGGGGGGCGGCCTCCTACGAGCAGTACTTC	CASSLSRGAASYEQYF
TRBV20-1	.	TRBJ2-5	few	TGCAGTGCTAGACATCTGTCCCGCCAACGTGGGACCCAGTACTTC	CSARHLSRQRGTQYF
TRBV6-5	.	TRBJ2-5	few	TGTGCCAGCAGTTACTCGATCGAGACCCAGTACTTC	CASSYSIETQYF
TRBV6-6	TRBD1	TRBJ2-7	many	TGTGCCAGCAGCGGGGGACAGGGTGACCCCTACGAGCAGTACTTC	CASSGGQGDPYEQYF
TRBV7-8	.	TRBJ2-1	.	TGTGCCAGCGGTCTGACGGGGGGCGACAATGAGCAGTTCTTC	CASGLTGGDNEQFF
TRBV7-3	.	TRBJ2-2	.	TGTGCCAGCAGCTCCGGGTCAAGGGGGAACACCGGGGAGCTGTTTTTT	CASSSGSRGNTGELFF
TRBV3-1	.	TRBJ2-3	few	TGTGCCAGCAGCCAGAACACAGATACGCAGTATTTT	CASSQNTDTQYF
TRBV7-9	.	TRBJ2-3	.	TGTGCCAGCAGCGCAACTAGCTGGGCCCGCACAGATACGCAGTATTTT	CASSATSWARTDTQYF
TRBV5-1	.	TRBJ2-5	many	TGCGCCAGCAGCTTTCCGGGGGAGACCCAGTACTTC	CASSFPGETQYF
TRBV4-2	.	TRBJ2-2	many	TGTGCCAGCAGCCCTAAGGGGGGGGCCCTCACCGGGGAGCTGTTTTTT	CASSPKGGALTGELFF
TRBV29-1	TRBD1	TRBJ1-1	few	TGCAGCGCTGGTCAGGGGGGCACTGAAGCTTTCTTT	CSAGQGGTEAFF
TRBV9	TRBD2	TRBJ2-5	.	TGTGCCAGCAGCGGCGCGGGGGGGCCTGGAGAGACCCAGTACTTC	CASSGAGGPGETQYF
TRBV7-3	TRBD1	TRBJ2-7	few	TGTGCCAGCAGCTCCCCGACAGGGTGGGATTTC	CASSSPTGWDF
TRBV7-2	.	TRBJ1-1	.	TGTGCCAGCAGCCTTAGGCCCACTGGGGACACTGAAGCTTTCTTT	CASSLRPTGDTEAFF
TRBV7-2	TRBD1	TRBJ1-2	.	TGTGCCAGCAGCTCACACAGGGGCGATTATGGCTACACCTTC	CASSSHRGDYGYTF
TRBV20-1	.	TRBJ2-3	few	TGCAGTGCTAGTTCGGGACCACGCACAGATACGCAGTATTTT	CSASSGPRTDTQYF
TRBV12-3/TRBV12-4	.	TRBJ2-5	many	TGTGCCAGCAGTTGGGGCCGGGGCCGTGGAGAGACCCAGTACTTC	CASSWGRGRGETQYF